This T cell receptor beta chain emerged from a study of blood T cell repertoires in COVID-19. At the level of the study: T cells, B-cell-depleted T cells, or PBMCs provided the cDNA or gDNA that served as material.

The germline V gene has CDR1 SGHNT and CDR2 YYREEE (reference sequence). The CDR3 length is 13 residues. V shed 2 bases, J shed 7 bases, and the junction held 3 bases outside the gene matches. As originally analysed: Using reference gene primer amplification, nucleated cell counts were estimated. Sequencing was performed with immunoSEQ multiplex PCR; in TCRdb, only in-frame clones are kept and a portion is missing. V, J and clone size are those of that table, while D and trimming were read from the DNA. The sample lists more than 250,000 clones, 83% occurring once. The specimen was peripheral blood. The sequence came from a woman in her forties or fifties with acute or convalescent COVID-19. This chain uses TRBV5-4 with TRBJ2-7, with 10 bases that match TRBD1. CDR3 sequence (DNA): TGTGCCAGCAGCTTTGGACAGGGGGGAGAGCAGTACTTC. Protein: CASSFGQGGEQYF.